This T cell receptor beta chain was found in a study of tumor-infiltrating lymphocytes in primary liver carcinoma. For the study at large: Resecting the tumor surgically was how the patients' primary liver carcinoma was treated. Male and female patients aged 30 to 69 years made up the cohort. Tumors, staged T1-T3 N0M0, spanned about 4.2 to 10 cm. Study results and limitations: Blood fell significantly below tumors in its top-250-clone fraction (p = 0.039).

Germline DNA was also extracted, and blood RNA derived from unsorted whole blood. The CDR3 extends over 16 amino acids. CDR1 and CDR2 (germline): MNHNS, SASEGT. V was pared by 7 bases and J by 0 bases, with 16 bases between. There are a few counts of this clonotype. Its antigen is unidentified. A primer matching the constant region was used to make TCR beta cDNA from 450 to 500 ng of total RNA. Three nested multiplex PCR rounds of slightly modified ARM-PCR generated TCR beta libraries. Two initial PCR rounds of about 11 cycles each paired TRBV1-TRBV30 forward primers with a C-beta reverse primer. TCRdb reanalysed the multiplex PCR reads using MiXCR and keeps one entry per CDR3 protein. The sample holds about 310,000 distinct CDR3 sequences, 58% seen once.

The chain uses TRBV6-1 and TRBJ1-3, with D unresolved. What was sequenced was peripheral blood. This sequence was found in a young woman with primary liver carcinoma and hepatitis B virus infection. CDR3 DNA sequence: TGTGCCAGCACCCCCGAACCCTACTCCTCTGGAAACACCATATATTTT. This translates into CASTPEPYSSGNTIYF.